Listed below are T cell receptor beta chains from one sample, sequenced in a study of low-dose radiotherapy and immunotherapy resistance in tumors. TCRdb called the reads again in MiXCR, with one record for every CDR3 protein. The data show more than 90,000 distinct CDR3 sequences, around 20% seen once. The material was PBMCs, obtained after low-dose radiotherapy plus immunotherapy. The receptor set was obtained from a male donor with prostate cancer. Both conserved end residues are part of each CDR3. A D gene is named only where the DNA matches it firmly. Some rows mark clone size as missing; the rest say once, few, many or name a class of expanded clone.

clone_size d_call j_call v_call cdr3_nt cdr3_aa
many . TRBJ2-7 TRBV11-2 TGTGCCAGCAGCTTCTCTTACGGTTACTACGAGCAGTACTTC CASSFSYGYYEQYF
many . TRBJ1-2 TRBV20-1 TGCAGTGCTAGAGAATGGGGTTACTATGGCTACACCTTC CSAREWGYYGYTF
many . TRBJ1-2 TRBV4-1 TGCGCCAGCAGCCAAGAGGCAGGCTTTTATGGCTACACCTTC CASSQEAGFYGYTF
many TRBD2 TRBJ2-5 TRBV10-3 TGTGCCATCAGTGACGGCGGGGGGGGGGGCCAAGAGACCCAGTACTTC CAISDGGGGGQETQYF
many TRBD1 TRBJ2-5 TRBV4-1 TGCGCCAGCAGCCCAGCACAGGGGCAAGAGACCCAGTACTTC CASSPAQGQETQYF
many . TRBJ1-6 TRBV10-2 TGCGCCAGCAGTGAGTCATTTGAGGTTTCACCCCTCCACTTT CASSESFEVSPLHF
. TRBD2 TRBJ2-7 TRBV19 TGTGCCAGTAGTGCCAAACCGACTAGCCGTAACCTCGAGCAGTACTTC CASSAKPTSRNLEQYF
. TRBD1 TRBJ2-3 TRBV24-1 TGTGCCACCAGTGACACCACAGGGGGCACAGATACGCAGTATTTT CATSDTTGGTDTQYF
once . TRBJ2-7 TRBV14 TGTGCCAGCAGCCAAAATACCCGCTACGAGCAGTACTTC CASSQNTRYEQYF
once TRBD2 TRBJ2-7 TRBV7-9 TGTGCCAGCAGCTTAGGGGAGGGGAACTCCGACGAGCAGTACTTC CASSLGEGNSDEQYF
. . TRBJ2-3 TRBV5-1 TGCGCCAGCCGCTGGCTGGAAGATACGCAGTATTTT CASRWLEDTQYF
many . TRBJ1-2 TRBV4-1 TGCGCCAGCAGCCAAGTCTGGGGGACGGCAGGCTACACCTTC CASSQVWGTAGYTF
once TRBD2 TRBJ2-7 TRBV7-2 TGTGCCAGCAGCTTGGACGGGGGGGCTACTGCCTACGAGCAGTACTTC CASSLDGGATAYEQYF
many TRBD1 TRBJ2-7 TRBV12-3/TRBV12-4 TGTGCCAGCGGGGACAGCTACTACGAGCAGTACTTC CASGDSYYEQYF
many . TRBJ2-5 TRBV7-9 TGTGCCAGCAGCGAGAGAAGGGAGACCCAGTACTTC CASSERRETQYF
. . TRBJ1-6 TRBV18 TGTGCCAGCCGGGACCTTTCTGGTTCACCCCTCCACTTT CASRDLSGSPLHF
many . TRBJ2-7 TRBV6-5 TGTGCCAGCAGTTACTCTAGGACACCCTCCTACGAGCAGTACTTC CASSYSRTPSYEQYF
many . TRBJ1-6 TRBV19 TGTGCCAGTACAACCCGGACAGATAATTCACCCCTCCACTTT CASTTRTDNSPLHF
many TRBD1 TRBJ2-7 TRBV6-6 TGTGCCAGCAGTGAAGAGGCAGGGGGCTACGAGCAGTACTTC CASSEEAGGYEQYF
many . TRBJ2-3 TRBV12-3/TRBV12-4 TGTGCCAGCAGCCCCAGTGCGGCGACTAGCACAGATACGCAGTATTTT CASSPSAATSTDTQYF
many . TRBJ1-6 TRBV10-2 TGCGCCAGCAGTCCTTCTCCACATTCCGCCGGACGGGCTTCACCCCTCCACTTT CASSPSPHSAGRASPLHF
many . TRBJ2-3 TRBV12-3/TRBV12-4 TGTGCCACCCTGTGGGGGACTAGCACAGATACGCAGTATTTT CATLWGTSTDTQYF
few . TRBJ2-7 TRBV3-1 TGTGCCAGCAGCCAATTTCCAGGGATAGCCTCCTCTTCCTACGAGCAGTACTTC CASSQFPGIASSSYEQYF
many . TRBJ2-2 TRBV3-1 TGTGCCAGCAGCCCGGACATATACACCGGGGAGCTGTTTTTT CASSPDIYTGELFF
many TRBD2 TRBJ2-5 TRBV3-1 TGTGCCAGCAGCCAGGGACTAGCGGTCGAGACCCAGTACTTC CASSQGLAVETQYF
. . TRBJ1-4 TRBV7-9 TGTGCCAGCAGCTTAATGGCCGAAAAACTGTTTTTT CASSLMAEKLFF
many . TRBJ1-5 TRBV9 TGTGCCAGCAGCGCAGAGGGGGGCGGCAATCAGCCCCAGCATTTT CASSAEGGGNQPQHF
many . TRBJ2-3 TRBV20-1 TGCAGTGCTAGTAAACAGGGAACGCAGTATTTT CSASKQGTQYF
many . TRBJ1-4 TRBV7-2 TGTGCCAGCAGCCTTAAAGCCGGGGGCTGGGGGGAAAAACTGTTTTTT CASSLKAGGWGEKLFF
many TRBD1 TRBJ2-5 TRBV29-1 TGCAGCGTTCGGGGTGGGACAGGTGGTAAGACCCAGTACTTC CSVRGGTGGKTQYF
once TRBD1 TRBJ2-1 TRBV5-1 TGCGCCAGCAGCTTGGGCGGACAGGGGGGAGGCAATGAGCAGTTCTTC CASSLGGQGGGNEQFF
many TRBD2 TRBJ2-5 TRBV5-6 TGTGCCAGCAGCGCTGGTTTCCAAGCGGGGGGTTCTTTAGACTTC CASSAGFQAGGSLDF
many TRBD1 TRBJ1-3 TRBV20-1 TGCAGTGCAAGGACAGGGTCCCCTGGAAACACCATATATTTT CSARTGSPGNTIYF
many TRBD2 TRBJ2-1 TRBV6-2/TRBV6-3 TGTGCCATCCCCGGGGGGACCGGGGACTACAATGAGCAGTTCTTC CAIPGGTGDYNEQFF
many TRBD1 TRBJ2-1 TRBV6-5 TGTGCCAGCAGCCCGGGACAGGTCAATGAGCAGTTCTTC CASSPGQVNEQFF
many TRBD2 TRBJ2-3 TRBV12-3/TRBV12-4 TGTGCCAGCAGTTGGGCGGGGGGGGACACAGATACGCAGTATTTT CASSWAGGDTDTQYF
. . TRBJ2-7 TRBV23-1 TGCGCCAGCAGTCAAATTAATTCGAGGGTCCACGAGCAGTACTTC CASSQINSRVHEQYF
many . TRBJ2-2 TRBV7-9 TGTGCCAGCAGCCAGTCCGGGGGGCGCGCCGGGGAGCTGTTTTTT CASSQSGGRAGELFF
. TRBD2 TRBJ2-3 TRBV6-2/TRBV6-3 TGTGCCAGCAGGTTAGCGGGGAGCACAGATACGCAGTATTTT CASRLAGSTDTQYF
many . TRBJ2-1 TRBV3-1 TGTGCCAGCAGCCAAGCCGGGGGGCTTTACAATGAGCAGTTCTTC CASSQAGGLYNEQFF
many TRBD1 TRBJ1-1 TRBV10-3 TGTGCCATCAGTGATCCAGGGGGCTTGGGGATGAACACTGAAGCTTTCTTT CAISDPGGLGMNTEAFF
. . TRBJ1-1 TRBV5-6 TGTGCCAGCAGTTTTTTTGGAAGGGCTGAAGCTTTCTTT CASSFFGRAEAFF
many TRBD1 TRBJ2-7 TRBV20-1 TGCAGTGCTAGAGATAGGACAGGGGGGTACGAGCAGTACTTC CSARDRTGGYEQYF
many . TRBJ1-1 TRBV19 TGTGCCAGTAGTTTCCAAGGGAACACTGAAGCTTTCTTT CASSFQGNTEAFF
many TRBD1 TRBJ1-2 TRBV5-1 TGTGCCAGCAGCCCAGGCTTCGGGACAGTCTTTTCCTATGGCTACACCTTC CASSPGFGTVFSYGYTF
. . TRBJ2-3 TRBV20-1 TGCAGTGCTAGCCCTTCGCCCCAGCAGGGTACGCAGTATTTT CSASPSPQQGTQYF
many TRBD1 TRBJ1-2 TRBV2 TGTGCCAGTGAGGGGACAGGTCCCTGGGGCTACACCTTC CASEGTGPWGYTF
many TRBD1 TRBJ1-6 TRBV3-1 TGTGCCAGCAGCCAAGGAGAAACAGGGGGTAGATCACCCCTCCACTTT CASSQGETGGRSPLHF
many . TRBJ2-3 TRBV12-3/TRBV12-4 TGTGCCAGCAGTTTGGGGTCGGGGAAGGGCACAGATACGCAGTATTTT CASSLGSGKGTDTQYF
many . TRBJ2-2 TRBV9 TGTGCCAGCAGCGAGGACAGCGGGGAGCTGTTTTTT CASSEDSGELFF